The 3 T cell receptor beta chains below all came from one sample that was sequenced in a study of beta chain features in type 1 diabetes (dated by TCRdb to 2016 to 2018). Library preparation employed the immunoSEQ multiplex PCR assay. The entire isolated RNA was reverse transcribed using the High Capacity cDNA Reverse Transcription Kit, and thus expressed TCRB transcripts were sequenced. As stored in TCRdb, this immuneACCESS dataset retains in-frame rearrangements with V and J assigned. A fraction of the clones does not appear; measured against another copy, unresolved V genes explain less than half of the discrepancy, and the remainder lacks a known reason. The sample contains about 620,000 clones, roughly 15% of them found a single time. The ten largest make up under 0.095% of the sample. Sequenced material: naive CD4+ T cells from blood. The meaning of the sample's cell subset or site label: true naive CD4+ T cells. Receptors originate from a man in his late teens or twenties in good health.

The chain employs TRBV11-2 and TRBJ2-3, with no clear D. The V end was cut by 2 bases, the J end by 2 bases, with 11 bases between. Germline V gene lookup returns CDR1 SGHAT and CDR2 FQNNGV. The CDR3 consists of 15 residues. In DNA, the CDR3 is TGTGCCAGCAGCTTAAGTCCCGTTTACACAGATACGCAGTATTTT. Its protein product is CASSLSPVYTDTQYF.

In this sample, this clone turned up a few times. V gene TRBV6-5 combines with J gene TRBJ2-3, with D possibly TRBD2 on 6 matching bases. The germline V gene encodes CDR1 MNHEY and CDR2 SVGAGI. This CDR3 contains 14 residues. Trimming removed 10 bases from V and 3 bases from J, with 17 bases in between. Here the CDR3 reads CATLAGGRTDTQYF. The CDR3 region has the DNA TGTGCCACCCTCGCCGGGGGACGGACAGATACGCAGTATTTT.

This rearrangement joins TRBV23-1 to TRBJ1-5, with 7 positions matching TRBD1. TRBV23-1 is annotated as an ORF whose role is uncertain. The CDR3 is 17 residues long. V lost 3 bases to trimming and J lost 0 bases; unmatched junction nucleotides: 8. CDR3: CASSHRRTGLSNQPQHF. The CDR3 coding sequence is TGCGCCAGCAGTCATCGGAGGACAGGTCTTAGCAATCAGCCCCAGCATTTT.